Sequencing of this T cell receptor beta chain was carried out in a study of blood T cell repertoires in COVID-19. On the study more broadly: Acute and convalescent COVID-19 samples came from the United States, Italy and Spain.

The J segment lost 6 bases and the V segment lost 9 bases, leaving 6 bases of the junction unmatched. The CDR3 runs to 13 residues. The V gene's germline CDR1 is KGHDR and CDR2 SFDVKD. How the authors handled the data: By means of reference gene primer amplification, nucleated cell counts were estimated. The data were produced by immunoSEQ multiplex PCR, yet TCRdb's version contains in-frame clones alone and is incomplete. For V, J and clone size, that table is used; D and trimming come from the DNA. The sample contains tens of thousands of clones, approximately 80% of which appear only once. The chain carries TRBV24-1 and TRBJ1-5; 8 positions match TRBD1. The clonotype was recovered from a man aged 30-40 years with COVID-19, enrolled during active disease. The sequencing input was peripheral blood. The CDR3 loop is CATGQGGTQPQHF. CDR3 nucleotide sequence: TGTGCCACCGGACAGGGTGGAACTCAGCCCCAGCATTTT.